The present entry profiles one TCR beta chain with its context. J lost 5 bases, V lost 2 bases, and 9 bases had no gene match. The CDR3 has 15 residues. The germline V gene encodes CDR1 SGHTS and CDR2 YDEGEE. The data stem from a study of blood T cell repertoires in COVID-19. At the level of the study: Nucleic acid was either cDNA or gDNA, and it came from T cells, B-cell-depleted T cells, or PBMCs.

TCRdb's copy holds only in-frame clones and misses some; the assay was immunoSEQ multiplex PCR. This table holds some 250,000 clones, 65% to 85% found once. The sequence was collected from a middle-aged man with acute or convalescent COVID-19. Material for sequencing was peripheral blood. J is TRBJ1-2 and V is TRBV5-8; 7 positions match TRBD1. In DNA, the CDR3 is TGTGCCAGCAGCTTTTGGGGACAGCTCGCGTATGGCTACACCTTC. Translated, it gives CASSFWGQLAYGYTF. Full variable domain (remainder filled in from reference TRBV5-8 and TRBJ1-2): EAGVTQSPTHLIKTRGQQATLRCSPISGHTSVYWYQQALGLGLQFLLWYDEGEERNRGNFPPRFSGRQFPNYSSELNVNALELEDSALYLCASSFWGQLAYGYTFGSGTRLTVV.